A single sample gave rise to the 8 T cell receptor beta chains below, sequenced in a study of T-cell reconstitution after alpha-beta-depleted transplantation in children. The TCRbeta library incorporated unique molecular identifiers. TCRdb ran MiXCR on the PCR reads and lists one entry per CDR3 protein. Of fewer than 450,000 distinct CDR3 sequences listed, around 15% are singletons. Sequencing used PBMCs, mostly from graft donor cells, obtained 360 days after TCRalphabeta/CD19-depleted stem cell transplant. These receptor sequences come from a male patient between 2 and 10 years old who had a stem cell transplant for acute lymphoblastic leukemia, so the T cells may come from the graft donor.

This clonotype was picked up many times. The chain is built from TRBV4-3 and TRBJ2-1; TRBD2 aligns across 9 bases. The CDR3 is 17 amino acids. Germline V gene data show CDR1 as LGHNA and CDR2 as YSLEER. J was trimmed by 4 bases and V by 0 bases; bases with no gene match: 7. Written as DNA, the CDR3 is TGCGCCAGCAGCCAAGATAGGGCGGGAGGGTTTTACAATGAGCAGTTCTTC. It is translated as CASSQDRAGGFYNEQFF.

The rearrangement uses TRBV7-6 and TRBJ1-1; TRBD1 might be the D (6 bases). The V gene's germline CDR1 is SGHVS and CDR2 FNYEAQ. The CDR3 is made up of 14 amino acids. Trimming cost V 3 bases and J 3 bases, with 11 bases left between them. CDR3 nucleotides: TGTGCCAGCAGCTTGGGGGGGCGGCACACTGAAGCTTTCTTT. Translation gives CASSLGGRHTEAFF.

This clonotype appeared a few times. V is TRBV4-3 and J is TRBJ2-1; D assignment may be TRBD1 or TRBD2 (5 bases each). Germline V gene sequence: CDR1 LGHNA, CDR2 YSLEER. V was pared by 4 bases and J by 6 bases, with 13 bases between. The length of the CDR3 is 14 residues. This CDR3 reads CASSLGTEANEQFF. Written as DNA, the CDR3 is TGCGCCAGCAGCCTAGGGACCGAAGCCAATGAGCAGTTCTTC.

This chain uses TRBV27 with TRBJ2-7, with D perhaps matching TRBD1 (5 bases). This CDR3 region has 14 residues. Trimming cost V 6 bases and J 7 bases, with 19 bases left between them. The germline V gene encodes CDR1 MNHEY and CDR2 SMNVEV (reference sequence). CDR3 sequence reads: CASSPPTRVNEQYF. In DNA, the CDR3 is TGTGCCAGCAGCCCCCCGACCAGGGTTAATGAGCAGTACTTC.

The chain is built from TRBV6-5 and TRBJ1-4; tentatively, D is TRBD1 (5 bases). The V end lost 7 bases, the J end lost 8 bases, and 11 bases lay between the germline ends. CDR3 length equals 12 residues. Germline CDR1 MNHEY, CDR2 SVGAGI. Written as DNA, the CDR3 is TGTGCCAGCAAGGGGTGGTCGGAAAAACTGTTTTTT. This codes for CASKGWSEKLFF.

The chain couples TRBV5-1 to TRBJ2-1; no clear D gene. V was clipped by 0 bases and J by 2 bases, with 9 bases between them. Germline CDR1 SGHRS, CDR2 YFSETQ. The CDR3 loop spans 15 amino acids. The CDR3 DNA sequence: TGCGCCAGCAGCTTGGTACGGGTAACCTACAATGAGCAGTTCTTC. It specifies CASSLVRVTYNEQFF.

The chain couples TRBV7-6 to TRBJ2-1; D may be TRBD1 or TRBD2 (6 bases each). In germline, CDR1 is SGHVS, CDR2 FNYEAQ. Trimming cost V 0 bases and J 10 bases, with 16 bases left between them. This CDR3 is built from 15 residues. CDR3 residues: CASSLANTGTQEQFF. CDR3 nucleotides: TGTGCCAGCAGCTTAGCGAATACAGGGACTCAAGAGCAGTTCTTC.

The gene calls are TRBV20-1 and TRBJ1-1, with 9 nucleotides matching TRBD1. CDR1 is DFQATT and CDR2 is SNEGSKA in the germline V gene (reference sequence). With 3 bases clipped from V and 0 bases from J, the junction kept 11 bases outside the gene matches. The CDR3 is 17 residues long. The CDR3 DNA follows: TGCAGTGCTAGCGGGGTAGGACAGGGGATAATGAACACTGAAGCTTTCTTT. It yields the protein CSASGVGQGIMNTEAFF.